The 21 T cell receptor beta chains reported below all come from one sample, sequenced in a study of early T cells in non-severe SARS-CoV-2 infection. TCRdb reprocessed the 5' RACE reads with MiXCR, giving one entry per CDR3 protein. This sample has around 59,000 distinct CDR3 sequences; about 8.9% occur once, and the top ten carry roughly a sixth. The specimen was whole blood. The receptors derive from an adult who was a healthcare worker with PCR-confirmed SARS-CoV-2 infection or an uninfected control (not recorded which).

In its sample, this clonotype was seen a few times. The chain is built from TRBV3-1 and TRBJ1-4; no clear D gene. V was trimmed by 6 bases and J by 0 bases, leaving 8 bases between them. CDR1 is LGHDT, CDR2 YNNKEL, per germline (reference sequence). The CDR3 has 14 amino acids. This CDR3 is CASRRTATNEKLFF. CDR3 in DNA: TGTGCCAGCAGACGAACAGCAACTAATGAAAAACTGTTTTTT.

This clonotype was counted between two and nine times. This chain connects TRBV12-3 or TRBV12-4 to TRBJ2-5; D ambiguous. The CDR3 loop spans 12 amino acids. The V and J ends lost 5 bases and 2 bases respectively, with 6 bases between them. The CDR3 protein is CASSPGQETQYF. CDR3 coding DNA: TGTGCCAGCAGTCCAGGACAAGAGACCCAGTACTTC.

This clonotype was observed a few times. The chain combines TRBV7-6 with TRBJ2-7, with 7 positions matching TRBD1. The CDR3 contains 14 residues. With 5 bases clipped from V and 3 bases from J, the junction kept 7 bases outside the gene matches. Per the germline V gene, CDR1 is SGHVS and CDR2 is FNYEAQ. CDR3 residues: CASSSRTGIYEQYF. CDR3 nucleotides: TGTGCCAGCAGCAGCAGGACAGGAATCTACGAGCAGTACTTC.

This clonotype was counted only a few times. The chain links TRBV29-1 to TRBJ1-3; D gene uncertain. The CDR3 has 13 amino acids. Trimming left V 5 bases short and J 0 bases short, with 8 bases between. Looked up from germline, CDR1 is SQVTM and CDR2 is ANQGSEA. The CDR3 is CSVSGVSGNTIYF. For the CDR3, the DNA is TGCAGCGTTTCAGGAGTCTCTGGAAACACCATATATTTT.

J is TRBJ1-2 and V is TRBV5-4, with 11 nucleotides matching TRBD1. Trimming took 2 bases from V and 1 from J; bases not matched to a gene: 4. In germline, CDR1 is SGHNT, CDR2 YYREEE (reference sequence). The CDR3 covers 16 residues. As DNA, the CDR3 is TGTGCCAGCAGCTTAGGGACAGGGGGTCATAACTATGGCTACACCTTC. It is translated as CASSLGTGGHNYGYTF.

This clonotype was picked up many times. The chain is built from TRBV5-1 and TRBJ2-2; TRBD1 agrees at 8 bases. Germline V gene data show CDR1 as SGHRS and CDR2 as YFSETQ. This CDR3 is built from 17 residues. V was clipped by 2 bases and J by 5 bases; unmatched bases: 11. DNA of the CDR3: TGCGCCAGCAGCTTTTTCGCTGCCGACAGGGGAACCGGGGAGCTGTTTTTT. Translating it yields CASSFFAADRGTGELFF.

This clonotype was observed a handful of times. The chain links TRBV15 to TRBJ2-1, with 8 bases identical to TRBD1. The CDR3 contains 15 residues. Germline lookup yields CDR1 LNHNV and CDR2 YYDKDF (reference sequence). V lost 0 bases, J lost 4 bases, and 2 bases stayed unmatched. CDR3 bases: TGTGCCACCAGCAGAGATCGGACAGGGTACAATGAGCAGTTCTTC. This translates into CATSRDRTGYNEQFF.

This clonotype was seen at least ten times. V gene TRBV20-1 combines with J gene TRBJ2-3; D is perhaps TRBD1 (5 bases). With 4 bases removed from V and 2 bases from J, the gap between germline ends came to 13 bases. The germline gives CDR1 DFQATT, CDR2 SNEGSKA (reference sequence). CDR3 length: 14 amino acids. As DNA, the CDR3 is TGCAGTGCTAATCGCCAGGGCCTCACAGATACGCAGTATTTT. Amino acids: CSANRQGLTDTQYF.

The V and J genes are TRBV11-2 and TRBJ2-6; TRBD2 agrees at 8 bases. CDR1 and CDR2 from the germline V gene are SGHAT and FQNNGV. V lost 4 bases and J lost 1; bases outside the gene matches: 9. The CDR3 loop spans 18 amino acids. CDR3 region: CASSSQGAGVSGANVLTF. CDR3 nucleotide sequence: TGTGCCAGCAGCTCCCAGGGAGCGGGGGTATCTGGGGCCAACGTCCTGACTTTC.

This clonotype was detected a few times. The chain joins TRBV9 to TRBJ2-7; 11 nucleotides agree with TRBD2. V shed 2 bases and J 3 bases; nucleotides not matched to a gene: 4. From germline, CDR1 is SGDLS and CDR2 YYNGEE. The CDR3 extends over 15 amino acids. CDR3: CASSVLGTSGYEQYF. The CDR3 DNA follows: TGTGCCAGCAGCGTTTTAGGGACTAGCGGCTACGAGCAGTACTTC.

In its sample, this clonotype was seen many times. The chain is built from TRBV20-1 and TRBJ1-2; tentatively, D is TRBD1 (5 bases). Trimming pared 3 bases from V and 4 bases from J, leaving 15 bases between. There are 14 residues in the CDR3. CDR1 is DFQATT and CDR2 is SNEGSKA in the germline V gene (reference sequence). The chain's CDR3 is CSASAPGLGYGYTF. The CDR3 DNA follows: TGCAGTGCTAGCGCGCCAGGGTTAGGCTATGGCTACACCTTC.

V gene TRBV11-3 combines with J gene TRBJ1-1; D is ambiguous. Germline lookup yields CDR1 SGHNT and CDR2 YENEEA. CDR3 length: 13 residues. Trimming took off 2 bases at V and 1 base at J, with 5 bases between the two ends. CDR3 protein: CASSLISNTEAFF. The CDR3 DNA is TGTGCCAGCAGCTTAATTTCGAACACTGAAGCTTTCTTT.

This clonotype was seen a few times. This rearrangement joins TRBV6-6 to TRBJ2-7; D call uncertain. V lost 0 bases and J lost 0, with 9 bases in between. CDR1 and CDR2 from the germline V gene are MNHNY and SVGAGI (reference sequence). This CDR3 comprises 15 residues. The CDR3 spells CASSYSSLLSYEQYF. In nucleotides, the CDR3 is TGTGCCAGCAGTTACTCGTCCCTCCTCTCCTACGAGCAGTACTTC.

This chain links TRBV5-1 with TRBJ2-7; tentative D call: TRBD2 (5 bases). The V end was cut by 3 bases, the J end by 3 bases, with 7 bases between. The CDR3 extends over 12 amino acids. The V gene's germline CDR1 is SGHRS and CDR2 YFSETQ. This CDR3 reads CASSSAVYEQYF. DNA for the CDR3: TGCGCCAGCAGCTCAGCGGTCTACGAGCAGTACTTC.

This clonotype was recorded many times. The V gene is TRBV5-1, the J gene TRBJ2-6; D remains unclear. Germline assignment: CDR1 SGHRS and CDR2 YFSETQ. The CDR3 length is 15 residues. With 0 bases removed from V and 1 base from J, the gap between germline ends came to 5 bases. The CDR3 sequence: CASSLVGSGANVLTF. CDR3 coding DNA: TGCGCCAGCAGCTTGGTCGGATCTGGGGCCAACGTCCTGACTTTC.

This clonotype was seen repeatedly, ten times or more. The rearrangement joins TRBV27 to TRBJ2-2, with D possibly TRBD1 on 6 matching bases. Looked up from germline, CDR1 is MNHEY and CDR2 is SMNVEV (reference sequence). Trimming stripped 5 bases from V and 2 bases from J, with 12 bases between. CDR3 length: 15 residues. This CDR3 reads CASSRAGDNTGELFF. CDR3 nucleotides: TGTGCCAGCAGTAGGGCAGGGGATAACACCGGGGAGCTGTTTTTT.

This clonotype was seen repeatedly, ten times or more. The chain couples TRBV28 to TRBJ2-6; perhaps TRBD2 as D (6 bases). V lost 3 bases, J lost 3 bases, and 12 bases lay in between. This CDR3 region has 16 residues. CDR1 and CDR2 (germline): MDHEN, SYDVKM. Written as DNA, the CDR3 is TGTGCCAGCAGTTTTCGGGGGTTAATTGGGGCCAACGTCCTGACTTTC. It translates to CASSFRGLIGANVLTF.

In this sample, this clonotype turned up many times. The rearrangement uses TRBV7-2 and TRBJ2-3; D might be TRBD1 (6 bases). Germline CDR1 and CDR2: SGHTA and FQGNSA. Trimming removed 6 bases from V and 2 bases from J, with 12 bases in between. The CDR3 loop spans 14 amino acids. The CDR3 region is CASSRGQSTDTQYF. The DNA of the CDR3 is TGTGCCAGCAGTCGCGGACAGTCCACAGATACGCAGTATTTT.

CDR3: CASSREARPNTEAFF. CDR3 DNA sequence: TGTGCCAGCAGCCGGGAGGCCAGACCGAACACTGAAGCTTTCTTT. The chain uses TRBV7-2 and TRBJ1-1; no clear D. V lost 5 bases to trimming and J lost 1 base, with 14 bases between them. Germline V gene sequence: CDR1 SGHTA, CDR2 FQGNSA. The CDR3 contains 15 residues.

This clonotype has more than one count but fewer than ten. The V call is TRBV6-2 or TRBV6-3, the J call TRBJ2-5; D gene ambiguous. Germline CDR1 and CDR2: MNHEY and SVGEGT. The CDR3 has 16 residues. Trimming took off 0 bases at V and 4 bases at J, with 15 bases between the two ends. The CDR3 region is CASSYSRLLNRETQYF. The DNA of the CDR3 is TGTGCCAGCAGTTACTCGAGACTGCTGAATCGAGAGACCCAGTACTTC.

This clonotype was seen only a few times. The chain links TRBV7-2 to TRBJ1-2, with D hard to call. CDR1 and CDR2 (germline): SGHTA, FQGNSA. The CDR3 extends over 13 amino acids. V lost 4 bases to trimming and J lost 2 bases, with 8 bases between them. The CDR3, as DNA: TGTGCCAGCAGCTCTTACACCAACTATGGCTACACCTTC. It codes for CASSSYTNYGYTF. The full variable domain, in which reference TRBV7-2 and TRBJ1-2 provide the parts outside the CDR3, is GAGVSQSPSNKVTEKGKDVELRCDPISGHTALYWYRQSLGQGLEFLIYFQGNSAPDKSGLPSDRFSAERTGGSVSTLTIQRTQQEDSAVYLCASSSYTNYGYTFGSGTRLTVV.